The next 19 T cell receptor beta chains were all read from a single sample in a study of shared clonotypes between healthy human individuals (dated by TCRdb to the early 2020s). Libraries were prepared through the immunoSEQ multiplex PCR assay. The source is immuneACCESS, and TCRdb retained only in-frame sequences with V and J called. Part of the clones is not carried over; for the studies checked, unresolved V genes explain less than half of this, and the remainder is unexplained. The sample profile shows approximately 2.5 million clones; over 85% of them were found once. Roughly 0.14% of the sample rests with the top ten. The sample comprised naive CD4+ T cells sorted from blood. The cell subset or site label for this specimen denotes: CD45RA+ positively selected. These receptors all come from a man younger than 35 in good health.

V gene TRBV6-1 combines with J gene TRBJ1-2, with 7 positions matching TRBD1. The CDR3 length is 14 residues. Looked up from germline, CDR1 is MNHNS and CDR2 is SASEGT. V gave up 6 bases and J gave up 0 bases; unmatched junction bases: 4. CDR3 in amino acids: CASRGQAPNYGYTF. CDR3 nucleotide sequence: TGTGCCAGCAGAGGACAGGCCCCTAACTATGGCTACACCTTC.

The CDR3 loop is CASSASSPGSSYEQYF. CDR3 DNA sequence: TGTGCCAGCAGCGCCTCCTCCCCGGGAAGCTCCTACGAGCAGTACTTC. The chain recombines TRBV11-2 with TRBJ2-7; weak D call: TRBD2 (5 bases). With 5 bases removed from V and 0 bases from J, the gap between germline ends came to 17 bases. There are 16 residues in the CDR3. The V gene's germline CDR1 is SGHAT and CDR2 FQNNGV.

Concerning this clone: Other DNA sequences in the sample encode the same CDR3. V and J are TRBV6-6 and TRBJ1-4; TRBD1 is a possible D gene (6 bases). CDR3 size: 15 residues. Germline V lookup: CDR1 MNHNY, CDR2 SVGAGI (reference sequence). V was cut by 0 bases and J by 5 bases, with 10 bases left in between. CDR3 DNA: TGTGCCAGCAGTTACTCGGGGCAGGGGAATGAAAAACTGTTTTTT. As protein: CASSYSGQGNEKLFF.

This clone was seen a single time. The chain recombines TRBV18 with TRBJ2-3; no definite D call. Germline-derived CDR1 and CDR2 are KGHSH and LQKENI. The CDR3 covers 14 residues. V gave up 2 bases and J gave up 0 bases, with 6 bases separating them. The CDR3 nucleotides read TGTGCCAGCTCACCAACCGTCAGCACAGATACGCAGTATTTT. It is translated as CASSPTVSTDTQYF.

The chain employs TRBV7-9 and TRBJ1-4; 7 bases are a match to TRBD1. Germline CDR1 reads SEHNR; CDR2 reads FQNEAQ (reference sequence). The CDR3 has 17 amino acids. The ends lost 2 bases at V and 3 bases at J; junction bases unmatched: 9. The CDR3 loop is CASSLLNRQGANEKLFF. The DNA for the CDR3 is TGTGCCAGCAGCTTACTAAATAGGCAGGGGGCTAATGAAAAACTGTTTTTT.

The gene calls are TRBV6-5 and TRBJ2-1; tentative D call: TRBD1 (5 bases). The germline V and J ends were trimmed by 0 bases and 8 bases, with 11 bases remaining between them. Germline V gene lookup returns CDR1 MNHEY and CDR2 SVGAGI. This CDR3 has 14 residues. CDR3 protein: CASSYSAGIHEQFF. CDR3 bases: TGTGCCAGCAGTTACTCGGCAGGGATTCATGAGCAGTTCTTC.

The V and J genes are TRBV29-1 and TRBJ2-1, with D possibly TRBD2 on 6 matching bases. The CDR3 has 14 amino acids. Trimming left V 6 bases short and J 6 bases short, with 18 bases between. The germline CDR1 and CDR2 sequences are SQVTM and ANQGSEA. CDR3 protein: CSVTGGKAVNEQFF. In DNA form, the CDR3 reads TGCAGCGTCACAGGAGGGAAGGCGGTCAATGAGCAGTTCTTC.

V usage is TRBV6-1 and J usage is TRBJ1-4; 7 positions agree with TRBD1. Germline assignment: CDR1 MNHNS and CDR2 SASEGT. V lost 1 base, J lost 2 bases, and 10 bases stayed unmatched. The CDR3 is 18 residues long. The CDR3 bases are TGTGCCAGCAGTGAAGATAGTTACAGGGGACGCACTAATGAAAAACTGTTTTTT. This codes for CASSEDSYRGRTNEKLFF.

CDR3 sequence: CASSSPGLAGYEQYF. CDR3 DNA sequence: TGTGCCAGCAGTTCTCCGGGACTAGCGGGCTACGAGCAGTACTTC. The chain recombines TRBV6-6 with TRBJ2-7; TRBD2 agrees at 12 bases. With V trimmed by 4 bases and J by 3 bases, 4 bases remained unmatched. Germline assignment: CDR1 MNHNY and CDR2 SVGAGI (reference sequence). The CDR3 contains 15 residues.

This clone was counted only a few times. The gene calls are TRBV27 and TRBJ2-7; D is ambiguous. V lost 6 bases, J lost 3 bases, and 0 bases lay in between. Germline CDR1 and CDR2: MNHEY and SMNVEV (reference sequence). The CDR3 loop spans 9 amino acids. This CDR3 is CASSYEQYF. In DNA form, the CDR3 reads TGTGCCAGCAGCTACGAGCAGTACTTC.

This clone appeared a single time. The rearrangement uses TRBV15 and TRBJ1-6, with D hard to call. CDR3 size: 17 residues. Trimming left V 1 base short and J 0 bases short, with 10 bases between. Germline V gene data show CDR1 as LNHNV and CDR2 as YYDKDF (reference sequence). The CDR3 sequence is CATSRGRRGSYNSPLHF. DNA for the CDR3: TGTGCCACCAGCAGAGGACGGAGAGGCTCCTATAATTCACCCCTCCACTTT.

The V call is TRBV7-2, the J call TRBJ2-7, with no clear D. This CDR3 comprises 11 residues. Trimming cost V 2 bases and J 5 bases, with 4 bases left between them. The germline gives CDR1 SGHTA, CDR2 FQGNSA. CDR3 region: CASSLIHEQYF. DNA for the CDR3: TGTGCCAGCAGCTTAATCCACGAGCAGTACTTC.

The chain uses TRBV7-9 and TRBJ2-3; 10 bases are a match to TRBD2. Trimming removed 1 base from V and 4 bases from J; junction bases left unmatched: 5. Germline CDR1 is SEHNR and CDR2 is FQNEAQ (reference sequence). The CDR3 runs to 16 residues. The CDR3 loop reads CASSLERGGRADTQYF. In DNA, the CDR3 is TGTGCCAGCAGCTTAGAGCGGGGGGGCAGGGCAGATACGCAGTATTTT.

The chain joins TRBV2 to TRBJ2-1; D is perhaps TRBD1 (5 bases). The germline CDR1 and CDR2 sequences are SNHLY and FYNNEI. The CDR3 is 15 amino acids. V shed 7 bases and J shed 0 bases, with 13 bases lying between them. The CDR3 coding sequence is TGTGCCAGCACCGCAGGTGGGGCCTCCTACAATGAGCAGTTCTTC. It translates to CASTAGGASYNEQFF.

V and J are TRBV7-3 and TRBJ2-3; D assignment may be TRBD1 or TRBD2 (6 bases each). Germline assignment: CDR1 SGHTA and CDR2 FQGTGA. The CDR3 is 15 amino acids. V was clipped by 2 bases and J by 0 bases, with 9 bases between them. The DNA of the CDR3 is TGTGCCAGCAGCTTAGGGGGGCATAGCACAGATACGCAGTATTTT. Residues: CASSLGGHSTDTQYF.

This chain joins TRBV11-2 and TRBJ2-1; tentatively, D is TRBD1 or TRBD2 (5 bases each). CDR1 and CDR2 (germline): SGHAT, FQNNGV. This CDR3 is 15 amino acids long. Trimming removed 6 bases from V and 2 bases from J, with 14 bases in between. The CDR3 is CASRFPGRAYNEQFF. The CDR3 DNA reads TGTGCCAGCAGATTCCCGGGACGGGCCTACAATGAGCAGTTCTTC.

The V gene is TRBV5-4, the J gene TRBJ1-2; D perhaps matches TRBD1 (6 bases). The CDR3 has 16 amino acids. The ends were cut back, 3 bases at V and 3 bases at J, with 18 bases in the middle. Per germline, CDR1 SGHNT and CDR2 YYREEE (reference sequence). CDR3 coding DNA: TGTGCCAGCAGCTATCCTAACAGGGACGGAGACTATGGCTACACCTTC. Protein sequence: CASSYPNRDGDYGYTF. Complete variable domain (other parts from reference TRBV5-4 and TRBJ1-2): ETGVTQSPTHLIKTRGQQVTLRCSSQSGHNTVSWYQQALGQGPQFIFQYYREEENGRGNFPPRFSGLQFPNYSSELNVNALELDDSALYLCASSYPNRDGDYGYTFGSGTRLTVV.

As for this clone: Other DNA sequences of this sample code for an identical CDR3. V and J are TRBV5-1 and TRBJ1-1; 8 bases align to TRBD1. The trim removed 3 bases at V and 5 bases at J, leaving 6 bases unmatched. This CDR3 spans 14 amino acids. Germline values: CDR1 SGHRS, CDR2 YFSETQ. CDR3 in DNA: TGCGCCAGCAGCTCGCAGGGGGCTGGGACTGAAGCTTTCTTT. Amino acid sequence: CASSSQGAGTEAFF.

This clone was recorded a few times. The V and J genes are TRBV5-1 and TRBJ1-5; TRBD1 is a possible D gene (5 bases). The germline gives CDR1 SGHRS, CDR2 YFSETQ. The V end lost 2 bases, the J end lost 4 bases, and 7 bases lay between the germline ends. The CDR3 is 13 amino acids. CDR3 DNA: TGCGCCAGCAGCTTCGACAGAAATCAGCCCCAGCATTTT. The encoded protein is CASSFDRNQPQHF.